This TCR beta chain was retrieved from a study of T cells in Graves' hyperthyroidism and ophthalmopathy. Study-level results: Clonotypes that were expanded in thyroid above 0.001 mostly appeared in blood too.

This clonotype has more than one count but fewer than ten. The antigen is not known. The CDR3 has 14 residues. From germline, CDR1 is SGHKS and CDR2 YYEKEE (reference sequence). Trimming pared 4 bases from V and 9 bases from J, leaving 19 bases between. RNA transcripts provided the source from which TCR beta CDR3 regions were amplified. First-round RT-PCR of the TCR CDR3 relied on the HTBI primer set. TCRdb reprocessed the multiplex PCR reads with MiXCR, giving one entry per CDR3 protein. The sample lists about 560,000 distinct CDR3 sequences, approximately 16% occurring once. This clonotype was sampled from a woman aged 18-30 years with Graves' hyperthyroidism. The sample was blood. The chain employs TRBV5-5 and TRBJ1-2; D unresolved. CDR3 in amino acids: CASSNNDRVRSYTF. CDR3 nucleotide sequence: TGTGCCAGCAGCAACAACGACCGCGTTAGGAGCTACACCTTC.